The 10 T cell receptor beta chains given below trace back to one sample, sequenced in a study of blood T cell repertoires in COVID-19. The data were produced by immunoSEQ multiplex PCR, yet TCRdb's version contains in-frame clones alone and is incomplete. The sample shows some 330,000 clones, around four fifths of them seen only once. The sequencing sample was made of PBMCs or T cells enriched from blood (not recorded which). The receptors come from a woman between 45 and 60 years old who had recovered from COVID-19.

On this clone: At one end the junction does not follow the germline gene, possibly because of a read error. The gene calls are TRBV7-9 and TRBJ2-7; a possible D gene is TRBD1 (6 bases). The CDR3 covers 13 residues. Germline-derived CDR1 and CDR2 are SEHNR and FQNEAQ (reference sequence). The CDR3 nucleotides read TGTGCCAGCAGCTTTAGCCGAGGGGGTCCCCCCGACTTC. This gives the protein CASSFSRGGPPDF.

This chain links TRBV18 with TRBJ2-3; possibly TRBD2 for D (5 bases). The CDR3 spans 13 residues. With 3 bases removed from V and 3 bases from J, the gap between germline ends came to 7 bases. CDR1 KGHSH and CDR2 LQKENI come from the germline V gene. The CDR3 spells CASSPSGTDTQYF. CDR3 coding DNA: TGTGCCAGCTCACCTTCGGGGACAGATACGCAGTATTTT.

The CDR3 is CASSLIPRNDRTSYGYTF. CDR3 bases: TGCGCCAGCAGCTTAATCCCCCGGAACGACAGAACAAGCTATGGCTACACCTTC. V is TRBV5-1 and J is TRBJ1-2; a weak D match, TRBD1 (5 bases). This CDR3 is built from 18 residues. Trimming took off 2 bases at V and 4 bases at J, with 24 bases between the two ends. Germline V CDR1 and CDR2: SGHRS, YFSETQ.

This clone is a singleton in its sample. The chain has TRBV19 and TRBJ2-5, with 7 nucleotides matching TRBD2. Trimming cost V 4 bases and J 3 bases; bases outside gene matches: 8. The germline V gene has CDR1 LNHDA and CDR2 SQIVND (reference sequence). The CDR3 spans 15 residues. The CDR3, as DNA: TGTGCCAGTAGTACCACGGGACTAAATGAAGAGACCCAGTACTTC. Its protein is CASSTTGLNEETQYF.

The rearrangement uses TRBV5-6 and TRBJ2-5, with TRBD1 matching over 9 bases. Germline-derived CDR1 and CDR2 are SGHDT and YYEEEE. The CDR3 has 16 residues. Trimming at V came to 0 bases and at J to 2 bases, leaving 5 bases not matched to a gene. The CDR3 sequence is CASSLGDRVLQETQYF. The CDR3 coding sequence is TGTGCCAGCAGCTTGGGGGACAGGGTCCTTCAAGAGACCCAGTACTTC. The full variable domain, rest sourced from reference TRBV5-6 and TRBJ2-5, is DAGVTQSPTHLIKTRGQQVTLRCSPKSGHDTVSWYQQALGQGPQFIFQYYEEEERQRGNFPDRFSGHQFPNYSSELNVNALLLGDSALYLCASSLGDRVLQETQYFGPGTRLLVL.

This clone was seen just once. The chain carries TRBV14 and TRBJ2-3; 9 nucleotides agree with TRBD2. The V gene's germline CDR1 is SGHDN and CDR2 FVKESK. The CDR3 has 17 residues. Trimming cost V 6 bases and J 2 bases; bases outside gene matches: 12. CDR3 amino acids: CASSPSPLAGPTDTQYF. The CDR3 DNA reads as TGTGCCAGCAGTCCAAGCCCGCTAGCGGGGCCCACAGATACGCAGTATTTT.

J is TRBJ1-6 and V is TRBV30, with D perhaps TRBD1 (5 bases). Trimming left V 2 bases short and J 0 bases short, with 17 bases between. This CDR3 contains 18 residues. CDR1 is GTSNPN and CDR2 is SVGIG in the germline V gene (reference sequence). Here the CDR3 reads CAWSTTGTGSSYNSPLHF. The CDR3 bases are TGTGCCTGGAGTACAACGGGGACCGGGAGCTCCTATAATTCACCCCTCCACTTT.

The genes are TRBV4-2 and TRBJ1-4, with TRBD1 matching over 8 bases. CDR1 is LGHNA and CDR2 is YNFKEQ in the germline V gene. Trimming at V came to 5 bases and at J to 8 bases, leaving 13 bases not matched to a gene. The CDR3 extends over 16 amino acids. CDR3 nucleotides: TGTGCCAGCAGCACGCCCGGACAGGGTTGGGGGGAAAAACTGTTTTTT. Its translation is CASSTPGQGWGEKLFF.

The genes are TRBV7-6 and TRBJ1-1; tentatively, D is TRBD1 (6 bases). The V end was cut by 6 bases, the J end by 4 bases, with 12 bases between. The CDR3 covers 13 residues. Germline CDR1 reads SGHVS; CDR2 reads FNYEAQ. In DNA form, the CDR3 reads TGTGCCAGCAGACAGGGAGAGACCACTGAAGCTTTCTTT. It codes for CASRQGETTEAFF.

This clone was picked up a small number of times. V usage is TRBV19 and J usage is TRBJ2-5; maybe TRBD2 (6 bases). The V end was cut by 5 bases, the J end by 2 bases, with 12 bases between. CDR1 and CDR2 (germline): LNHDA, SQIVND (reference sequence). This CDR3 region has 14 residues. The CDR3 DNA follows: TGTGCCAGTAGTCGGGACTGGGAACAAGAGACCCAGTACTTC. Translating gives CASSRDWEQETQYF. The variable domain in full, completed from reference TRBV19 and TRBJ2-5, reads DGGITQSPKYLFRKEGQNVTLSCEQNLNHDAMYWYRQDPGQGLRLIYYSQIVNDFQKGDIAEGYSVSREKKESFPLTVTSAQKNPTAFYLCASSRDWEQETQYFGPGTRLLVL.